This is a list of T cell receptor beta chains from one sample in a study of T cell repertoires in cytomegalovirus infection. Using its own MiXCR run on the reads, TCRdb lists one record per CDR3 protein. The table lists approximately 170,000 distinct CDR3 sequences, about 15% of them singletons. Sequences were obtained from PBMCs. These receptors were taken from a human donor in good health (CMV status not recorded). Some clones in this sample may be carry-over from other donors' samples. Both conserved end residues are part of each CDR3. The D gene is left open where the match is weak. Clone sizes are given selectively: once, few, many, or a class where the clone is expanded.

V gene	D gene	clone size	J gene	CDR3 DNA	CDR3 protein
TRBV7-2	TRBD1	many	TRBJ1-1	TGTGCCAGCAGCCGGGACAGGGCGAACACTGAAGCTTTCTTT	CASSRDRANTEAFF
TRBV5-4	NA	few	TRBJ2-7	TGTGCCAGCAGCCTGCCAGGGGGACTAAGCTCCTACGAGCAGTACTTC	CASSLPGGLSSYEQYF
TRBV6-2/TRBV6-3	NA	many	TRBJ2-1	TGTGCCAGCAGGGAATCGGGGGCCAATGAGCAGTTCTTC	CASRESGANEQFF
TRBV28	NA	NA	TRBJ1-2	TGTGCCAGCAGTTTAGGGATTACGTATGGCTACACCTTC	CASSLGITYGYTF
TRBV19	NA	many	TRBJ2-7	TGTGCCAGTAGTATAGCAGTAACCTACGAGCAGTACTTC	CASSIAVTYEQYF
TRBV7-3	NA	many	TRBJ1-1	TGTGCCAGCAGCCCGGGACGGACCATAGACACTGAAGCTTTCTTT	CASSPGRTIDTEAFF
TRBV7-3	TRBD1	many	TRBJ2-1	TGTGCCAGCAGACCGACAGGGGGGGCCTACAATGAGCAGTTCTTC	CASRPTGGAYNEQFF
TRBV20-1	TRBD1	few	TRBJ2-3	TGCAGTGCTAGAGATTTCAGACAGGGGAACACAGATACGCAGTATTTT	CSARDFRQGNTDTQYF
TRBV28	NA	NA	TRBJ1-1	TGTGCCAGCAGTACCCACATGAACACTGAAGCTTTCTTT	CASSTHMNTEAFF
TRBV4-1	NA	few	TRBJ1-2	TGCGCCAGCAGCCAGGCTACCCCCGGGACCGATGGCTACACCTTC	CASSQATPGTDGYTF
TRBV28	NA	many	TRBJ1-4	TGTGCCAGCAGTTTGGAGACGCTCTCGGAAAAACTGTTTTTT	CASSLETLSEKLFF
TRBV2	NA	NA	TRBJ2-7	TGTGCCAGCAGTGCGGCCAGGGGCTACGAGCAGTACTTC	CASSAARGYEQYF
TRBV29-1	NA	once	TRBJ2-7	TGCAGCGTGTCCAGGGGTTCCTACGAGCAGTACTTC	CSVSRGSYEQYF
TRBV2	TRBD1	NA	TRBJ1-5	TGTGCCAGCAGTGCCGGACAGGGGAGCAATCAGCCCCAGCATTTT	CASSAGQGSNQPQHF
TRBV7-9	NA	many	TRBJ2-7	TGTGCCAGCAGCTTCGGGGGGGGGACAGGCGCCTACGAGCAGTACTTC	CASSFGGGTGAYEQYF
TRBV19	NA	few	TRBJ2-2	TGTGCCAGTAGTCAAGCGGAGGGCCAGGGGTACTCCGGGGAGCTGTTTTTT	CASSQAEGQGYSGELFF
TRBV20-1	NA	NA	TRBJ2-7	TGCAGTGCTACCAGCTCCTACGAGCAGTACTTC	CSATSSYEQYF
TRBV4-2	TRBD2	few	TRBJ2-7	TGTGCCAGCAGCCAAGAGGGTGCTAGCGGGAGCTACGAGCAGTACTTC	CASSQEGASGSYEQYF
TRBV4-1	NA	NA	TRBJ1-5	TGCGCCAGCAGCCAAGACCTCCAGGGCAGGGGCAATCAGCCCCAGCATTTT	CASSQDLQGRGNQPQHF
TRBV28	TRBD1	many	TRBJ2-5	TGTGCCAGCAGTTTTGACAGGGCCGGGAAGACCCAGTACTTC	CASSFDRAGKTQYF
TRBV19	TRBD1	few	TRBJ2-7	TGTGCCAGTAGTCCGGGACAGGGATTATTCTACGAGCAGTACTTC	CASSPGQGLFYEQYF
TRBV18	NA	NA	TRBJ2-5	TGTGCCAGCTCACCTAACACAGGGTCCGAGACCCAGTACTTC	CASSPNTGSETQYF
TRBV27	NA	NA	TRBJ1-6	TGTGCCAGCAGGCCCCCCCCCGTTAATTCACCCCTCCACTTT	CASRPPPVNSPLHF
TRBV7-2	NA	many	TRBJ1-1	TGTGCCAGCAGCTTAATCCATTCCGCTGAAGCTTTCTTT	CASSLIHSAEAFF
TRBV20-1	NA	NA	TRBJ2-3	TGCAGTGCGCTCTCGGCTAGCACAGATACGCAGTATTTT	CSALSASTDTQYF
TRBV5-4	NA	few	TRBJ1-2	TGTGCCAGCAGCCCTACAGTTAACTATGGCTACACCTTC	CASSPTVNYGYTF
TRBV28	TRBD1	few	TRBJ2-7	TGTGCCAGCAGTTTAAGCCGGGACAGGGAGTCCTACGAGCAGTACTTC	CASSLSRDRESYEQYF
TRBV5-5	TRBD1	NA	TRBJ1-2	TGTGCCAGCAGCTTCGGACAGGGCCTCTATGGCTACACCTTC	CASSFGQGLYGYTF
TRBV28	NA	once	TRBJ1-1	TGTGCCACCGAGTATGGAGGCGGAGAAATCAGCACTGAAGCTTTCTTT	CATEYGGGEISTEAFF
TRBV14	TRBD1	NA	TRBJ2-3	TGTGCCAGCAGCCTTCGGACAGGGGCCGTAAATACGCAGTATTTT	CASSLRTGAVNTQYF
TRBV7-3	NA	many	TRBJ2-7	TGTGCCAGCAGCTTAAGTTCCGGGGTCGGGAACGAGCAGTACTTC	CASSLSSGVGNEQYF
TRBV27	TRBD1	NA	TRBJ2-1	TGTGCCAGCAGTTTAAGTGGGGACAGGGCCCCCAGGGAGGAGCAGTTCTTC	CASSLSGDRAPREEQFF
TRBV7-9	NA	many	TRBJ2-7	TGTGCCAGCAGCTCGGAGGGTGGGGAGCAGTACTTC	CASSSEGGEQYF
TRBV20-1	TRBD1	many	TRBJ1-2	TGCAGTACTACAGGGGGAGTATCCTATGGCTACACCTTC	CSTTGGVSYGYTF
TRBV24-1	TRBD2	many	TRBJ2-1	TGTGCCACCAGTGATTTTTCCCTAGCGGGAAATGAGCAGTTCTTC	CATSDFSLAGNEQFF
TRBV7-3	TRBD1	NA	TRBJ2-3	TGTGCCAGCAGCCTCCGACAGGGAGAGGGCAATACGCAGTATTTT	CASSLRQGEGNTQYF
TRBV5-8	NA	few	TRBJ1-1	TGTGCCAGCAGCTCAAGGGTACTCAAGAACACTGAAGCTTTCTTT	CASSSRVLKNTEAFF